The 22 T cell receptor beta chains in this list originate from one sample, sequenced in a study of shared clonotypes between healthy human individuals. TCRdb's table, derived via immunoSEQ multiplex PCR, lists solely in-frame clones and lacks some. The sample consists of about half a million clones, around 77% of them appearing once. Sequenced input: PBMCs. The receptors come from a woman aged 40-49 years in good health. Some clones in this sample may be carry-over from other donors' samples.

This rearrangement joins TRBV19 to TRBJ2-7; unclear D gene. Germline loops: CDR1 LNHDA, CDR2 SQIVND (reference sequence). The CDR3 length is 14 residues. Trimming removed 6 bases from V and 2 bases from J, with 14 bases in between. The CDR3 region is CASSPRQEPYEQYF. Here the CDR3 DNA reads TGTGCCAGTAGCCCCCGGCAGGAACCCTACGAGCAGTACTTC.

The V call is TRBV7-3, the J call TRBJ2-2; tentatively, D is TRBD1 (6 bases). V was clipped by 4 bases and J by 4 bases, with 10 bases between them. CDR1 is SGHTA, CDR2 FQGTGA, per germline. The CDR3 loop spans 14 amino acids. The CDR3 DNA reads as TGTGCCAGCAGCTCCGGACAGATCACCGGGGAGCTGTTTTTT. Its translation: CASSSGQITGELFF.

On this clone itself: This is likely a read error, given that the CDR3 carries no conserved phenylalanine or tryptophan at its end. Distinct nucleotide sequences in the sample also encode this CDR3. V is TRBV11-2 and J is TRBJ2-7; D may be TRBD1 or TRBD2 (5 bases each). Germline assignment: CDR1 SGHAT and CDR2 FQNNGV. CDR3 length equals 16 residues. The V end was cut by 0 bases, the J end by 2 bases, with 14 bases between. DNA of the CDR3: TGTGCCAGCAGCTTAGAGTTGTGGGTGGGGGCCTACGAGCAGTACCTC. Protein: CASSLELWVGAYEQYL.

This clone was counted ten times or more. V usage is TRBV14 and J usage is TRBJ2-6; no firm D call. Trimming shortened V by 5 bases and J by 0 bases, and 5 bases separated the two germline ends. Germline V gene data show CDR1 as SGHDN and CDR2 as FVKESK. The CDR3 has 14 residues. CDR3 sequence: CASSRRSGANVLTF. Written as DNA, the CDR3 is TGTGCCAGCAGCAGGCGCTCTGGGGCCAACGTCCTGACTTTC.

The CDR3, as DNA: TGTGCCAGCAGTTTCGGGCGGGGGCCCAGCAATCAGCCCCAGCATTTT. Translated, it gives CASSFGRGPSNQPQHF. V gene TRBV28 combines with J gene TRBJ1-5; maybe TRBD1 (6 bases). Germline CDR1 is MDHEN and CDR2 is SYDVKM. Trimming pared 3 bases from V and 1 base from J, leaving 13 bases between. The CDR3 sequence is 16 residues long.

This chain connects TRBV4-1 to TRBJ2-1; TRBD2 matches at 10 bases. V lost 1 base and J lost 6; bases outside the gene matches: 24. Germline V gives CDR1 MGHRA, CDR2 YSYEKL. The length of the CDR3 is 22 residues. CDR3 DNA sequence: TGCGCCAGCAGCCAAGCCAAAAATTGGTTAGCTAGCGGGAGCAGGGGGGGCAATGAGCAGTTCTTC. This sequence encodes CASSQAKNWLASGSRGGNEQFF.

The V call is TRBV7-9, the J call TRBJ1-4, with a possible D match to TRBD1 (5 bases). V was clipped by 5 bases and J by 8 bases, with 15 bases between them. CDR1 SEHNR and CDR2 FQNEAQ come from the germline V gene (reference sequence). This CDR3 spans 14 amino acids. CDR3 loop: CASSRPGTAEKLFF. CDR3 sequence (DNA): TGTGCCAGCAGCCGACCGGGGACCGCGGAAAAACTGTTTTTT.

The V call is TRBV6-5, the J call TRBJ1-2; possibly TRBD1 for D (5 bases). V lost 6 bases and J 4 bases, leaving 15 bases between the germline ends. The CDR3 has 14 amino acids. Germline V gene lookup returns CDR1 MNHEY and CDR2 SVGAGI. CDR3 sequence reads: CASRAFRDGYGYTF. In DNA, the CDR3 is TGTGCCAGCAGAGCCTTCCGGGACGGCTATGGCTACACCTTC.

CDR3 amino acids: CASSPGRQSTNEKLFF. For the CDR3, the DNA is TGTGCCAGCAGCCCAGGTCGGCAGTCAACTAATGAAAAACTGTTTTTT. This chain uses TRBV7-9 with TRBJ1-4; D unclear. CDR3 length: 16 residues. Germline CDR1 is SEHNR and CDR2 is FQNEAQ (reference sequence). Trimming pared 5 bases from V and 0 bases from J, leaving 13 bases between. The entire variable domain, with the rest obtained from reference TRBV7-9 and TRBJ1-4, is as follows: DTGVSQNPRHKITKRGQNVTFRCDPISEHNRLYWYRQTLGQGPEFLTYFQNEAQLEKSRLLSDRFSAERPKGSFSTLEIQRTEQGDSAMYLCASSPGRQSTNEKLFFGSGTQLSVL.

The genes are TRBV25-1 and TRBJ2-3; no clear D. Germline CDR1 MGHDK, CDR2 SYGVNS. V was cut by 1 base and J by 4 bases, with 12 bases left in between. The CDR3 consists of 15 residues. In DNA, the CDR3 is TGTGCCAGCAGTGAATTCATTGGGCTCCCAGATACGCAGTATTTT. This encodes CASSEFIGLPDTQYF.

The V and J genes are TRBV7-2 and TRBJ2-3; D gene unclear. Germline values: CDR1 SGHTA, CDR2 FQGNSA. This CDR3 region has 15 residues. Trimming removed 6 bases at V and 3 bases at J, with 16 bases between. CDR3 sequence reads: CASRGLGLPTDTQYF. DNA for the CDR3: TGTGCCAGCAGGGGTCTCGGCCTCCCTACAGATACGCAGTATTTT.

The V gene is TRBV6-6, the J gene TRBJ2-7; 14 nucleotides line up with TRBD2. The CDR3 sequence is 15 residues long. Trimming cost V 5 bases and J 5 bases; bases outside gene matches: 5. CDR1 and CDR2 (germline): MNHNY, SVGAGI (reference sequence). This chain's CDR3 is CASSPGTSGSHEQYF. CDR3 nucleotide sequence: TGTGCCAGCAGTCCCGGGACTAGCGGGAGCCACGAGCAGTACTTC.

This chain links TRBV30 with TRBJ1-4, with TRBD1 matching over 7 bases. The CDR3 has 14 residues. V gave up 5 bases and J gave up 1 base; unmatched junction bases: 4. Germline V gene sequence: CDR1 GTSNPN, CDR2 SVGIG (reference sequence). In nucleotides, the CDR3 is TGTGCCTGGGCTACAGGGGTAACTAATGAAAAACTGTTTTTT. The encoded protein is CAWATGVTNEKLFF.

The V gene is TRBV19, the J gene TRBJ2-1, with 8 bases aligning to TRBD2. CDR3 length equals 17 residues. V lost 4 bases, J lost 7 bases, and 15 bases stayed unmatched. Looked up from germline, CDR1 is LNHDA and CDR2 is SQIVND (reference sequence). CDR3: CASSTGGLAGQGNEQFF. The DNA for the CDR3 is TGTGCCAGTAGTACCGGAGGACTAGCAGGACAAGGGAATGAGCAGTTCTTC. The full variable domain, its missing parts supplied by reference TRBV19 and TRBJ2-1, is DGGITQSPKYLFRKEGQNVTLSCEQNLNHDAMYWYRQDPGQGLRLIYYSQIVNDFQKGDIAEGYSVSREKKESFPLTVTSAQKNPTAFYLCASSTGGLAGQGNEQFFGPGTRLTVL.

The V gene is TRBV10-3, the J gene TRBJ2-7; a weak D match, TRBD2 (5 bases). Germline V CDR1 and CDR2: ENHRY, SYGVKD. Deletions cut 4 bases from V and 7 bases from J, with 20 bases between. CDR3 length equals 15 residues. The CDR3, as DNA: TGTGCCATCAGTGGACGGAGCCTAGATTCGGGGGAGCAGTACTTC. This sequence encodes CAISGRSLDSGEQYF.

The chain is built from TRBV28 and TRBJ2-1; TRBD2 agrees at 7 bases. Germline CDR1 is MDHEN and CDR2 is SYDVKM. This CDR3 spans 15 amino acids. V dropped 5 bases and J dropped 2; count of bases not matched to a gene: 6. The CDR3 nucleotides are TGTGCCAGCAGTATAGGAGGACTAGCCTACAATGAGCAGTTCTTC. Its translation: CASSIGGLAYNEQFF.

Notes on this clone: With only one base between it and a far larger clone, this is likely a read error. The rearrangement joins TRBV30 to TRBJ1-1; no definite D call. The CDR3 contains 14 residues. The germline V gene has CDR1 GTSNPN and CDR2 SVGIG (reference sequence). CDR3 residues: CAWSVTEMNTKAFF. DNA of the CDR3: TGTGCCTGGAGTGTAACGGAGATGAACACTAAAGCTTTCTTT.

This chain connects TRBV18 to TRBJ1-1; TRBD1 might be the D (5 bases). CDR3 length equals 15 residues. The germline V gene has CDR1 KGHSH and CDR2 LQKENI. V was clipped by 5 bases and J by 0 bases, with 13 bases between them. The CDR3 DNA reads TGTGCCAGCTCAATGCAGGGAGGATTGAACACTGAAGCTTTCTTT. Residues: CASSMQGGLNTEAFF.

The chain is built from TRBV7-3 and TRBJ2-2, with 13 bases lining up with TRBD2. This CDR3 has 15 amino acids. V lost 4 bases, J lost 6 bases, and 2 bases stayed unmatched. Per the germline V gene, CDR1 is SGHTA and CDR2 is FQGTGA. CDR3 coding DNA: TGTGCCAGCAGCTCAGGACTAGCGGGAGCCGGGGAGCTGTTTTTT. It yields the protein CASSSGLAGAGELFF.

This clone was seen a single time. This rearrangement joins TRBV6-5 to TRBJ2-5; D may correspond to TRBD1 or TRBD2 (5 bases each). The CDR3 loop spans 14 amino acids. Per germline, CDR1 MNHEY and CDR2 SVGAGI. Trimming cost V 5 bases and J 5 bases, with 15 bases left between them. CDR3 DNA: TGTGCCAGCAGTACGTCCCTAGGGACGGAGACCCAGTACTTC. Amino acid sequence: CASSTSLGTETQYF.

The chain employs TRBV30 and TRBJ2-5; D is perhaps TRBD2 (5 bases). The CDR3 runs to 11 residues. Trimming took off 6 bases at V and 11 bases at J, with 16 bases between the two ends. Germline CDR1 is GTSNPN and CDR2 is SVGIG (reference sequence). The CDR3 coding sequence is TGTGCCTGCAGCAAGGGTGGGGAGCAGTACTTC. Protein sequence: CACSKGGEQYF.

This clone was counted many times. Other DNA variants within this sample encode the same CDR3. The chain joins TRBV4-1 to TRBJ2-7, with 12 bases fitting TRBD2. CDR1 MGHRA and CDR2 YSYEKL come from the germline V gene. The CDR3 has 15 residues. Trimming at V came to 3 bases and at J to 5 bases, leaving 5 bases not matched to a gene. The CDR3 DNA reads as TGCGCCAGCAGCCACCTGACTAGCGGGAGTAACGAGCAGTACTTC. As protein: CASSHLTSGSNEQYF.